These T cell receptor beta chains were read from a single sample in a study of beta chain features in type 1 diabetes. Profiling relied on immunoSEQ multiplex PCR, and the TCRdb table lists in-frame clones only, not all of them. The repertoire holds some 300,000 clones, with roughly 8% as singletons. Sequenced: central memory CD4+ T cells from blood. These receptors were obtained from a woman younger than 30 in good health. Each CDR3 is given with its conserved first and last residue. The order of the fields is D gene, J gene, clone size, V gene, CDR3 length, CDR3 protein, CDR3 DNA. A D gene is named only where the DNA matches it firmly. Some rows have no size entry. The others give once, few or many, or a class for an expanded clone.

.,TRBJ1-5,few,TRBV19,17,CASSMVKGQNTNQPQHF,TGTGCCAGTAGTATGGTTAAAGGACAGAACACGAATCAGCCCCAGCATTTT
.,TRBJ2-1,.,TRBV7-3,12,CASSLSGNEQFF,TGTGCCAGCAGCTTATCTGGGAATGAGCAGTTCTTC
.,TRBJ1-2,few,TRBV6-4,13,CASRGPQGYGYTF,TGTGCCAGCCGGGGACCTCAGGGCTATGGCTACACCTTC
.,TRBJ2-3,many,TRBV18,15,CASSPSGTSTDTQYF,TGTGCCAGCTCACCATCCGGGACTAGCACAGATACGCAGTATTTT
.,TRBJ2-3,few,TRBV4-3,14,CASSPGTSRYTQYF,TGCGCCAGCAGCCCAGGGACGTCCAGGTATACGCAGTATTTT
.,TRBJ1-5,.,TRBV6-5,13,CASSDQGNQPQHF,TGTGCCAGCAGTGATCAGGGAAATCAGCCCCAGCATTTT
.,TRBJ2-2,many,TRBV4-3,13,CASSQNRVRELFF,TGCGCCAGCAGCCAAAACAGGGTCCGGGAGCTGTTTTTT
.,TRBJ1-1,many,TRBV5-1,13,CASRTQTNTEAFF,TGCGCCAGCAGGACCCAAACTAACACTGAAGCTTTCTTT
.,TRBJ2-3,many,TRBV27,13,CASSPQRGDTQYF,TGTGCCAGCAGTCCCCAGAGGGGAGATACGCAGTATTTT
TRBD1,TRBJ2-3,few,TRBV7-8,17,CASSLARAGGSTDTQYF,TGTGCCAGCAGCTTAGCCCGCGCAGGGGGCTCCACAGATACGCAGTATTTT
TRBD1,TRBJ2-1,.,TRBV6-6,15,CASGGQGFGTNEQFF,TGTGCCAGCGGGGGACAGGGATTTGGGACAAATGAGCAGTTCTTC
.,TRBJ2-3,.,TRBV5-8,15,CASSSETTSTDTQYF,TGTGCCAGCAGCTCGGAAACAACTAGCACAGATACGCAGTATTTT
.,TRBJ2-2,few,TRBV11-3,13,CASSLYGGGELFF,TGTGCCAGCAGCTTATACGGCGGCGGGGAGCTGTTTTTT
TRBD1,TRBJ1-1,.,TRBV7-6,16,CASSLGGQGAPTEAFF,TGTGCCAGCAGCTTAGGTGGGCAGGGGGCGCCCACTGAAGCTTTCTTT
.,TRBJ2-3,many,TRBV7-2,12,CASSRYTDTQYF,TGTGCCAGCAGCCGGTACACAGATACGCAGTATTTT
.,TRBJ1-5,many,TRBV19,16,CASSFRPQVSNQPQHF,TGTGCCAGTAGTTTTCGTCCTCAGGTTAGCAATCAGCCCCAGCATTTT
.,TRBJ1-2,.,TRBV7-9,14,CASSPVGKTNGYTF,TGTGCCAGCAGCCCAGTCGGGAAAACGAATGGCTACACCTTC
.,TRBJ2-5,few,TRBV7-3,14,CASSPSVSQETQYF,TGTGCCAGCAGCCCATCCGTCAGCCAAGAGACCCAGTACTTC
TRBD1,TRBJ2-5,.,TRBV7-2,13,CASSRQGEETQYF,TGTGCCAGCAGCCGCCAGGGGGAAGAGACCCAGTACTTC
.,TRBJ2-7,few,TRBV6-1,13,CASRRAGPYEQYF,TGTGCCAGCAGGAGGGCGGGCCCCTACGAGCAGTACTTC
.,TRBJ2-2,.,TRBV9,13,CASSPQLSGELFF,TGTGCCAGCAGCCCCCAACTATCCGGGGAGCTGTTTTTT
.,TRBJ2-1,many,TRBV2,12,CASSDVGYEQFF,TGTGCCAGCAGTGATGTGGGTTATGAGCAGTTCTTC
.,TRBJ2-1,few,TRBV9,15,CASSVATGRGNEQFF,TGTGCCAGCAGCGTAGCTACGGGACGGGGCAATGAGCAGTTCTTC
.,TRBJ2-6,.,TRBV19,14,CASSRGSGANVLTF,TGTGCCAGTTCGAGGGGCTCTGGGGCCAACGTCCTGACTTTC
TRBD2,TRBJ2-5,few,TRBV27,12,CAGPGGWETQYF,TGTGCCGGTCCGGGGGGTTGGGAGACCCAGTACTTC
TRBD1,TRBJ1-2,.,TRBV19,14,CASREPGQGEGYTF,TGTGCCAGTCGTGAGCCGGGACAGGGAGAGGGCTACACCTTC
.,TRBJ2-3,many,TRBV14,12,CASSGWADTQYF,TGTGCCAGCAGCGGGTGGGCAGATACGCAGTATTTT
.,TRBJ2-2,.,TRBV11-2,16,CASSFGSLSNTGELFF,TGTGCCAGCAGCTTCGGGAGTCTCTCTAACACCGGGGAGCTGTTTTTT
TRBD1,TRBJ2-5,.,TRBV25-1,15,CATKASTGDQETQYF,TGTGCCACCAAAGCCTCCACAGGGGACCAAGAGACCCAGTACTTC
TRBD1,TRBJ2-1,few,TRBV25-1,17,CASRVTMDRAVATEQFF,TGTGCCAGCAGGGTAACGATGGACAGGGCAGTTGCCACCGAGCAGTTCTTC
TRBD1,TRBJ2-3,.,TRBV18,15,CASSPQGAKSDTQYF,TGTGCCAGCTCACCACAGGGGGCGAAATCCGATACGCAGTATTTT
.,TRBJ1-1,few,TRBV5-4,15,CASSRNRDRHTEAFF,TGTGCCAGCAGCAGAAACAGGGATAGGCACACTGAAGCTTTCTTT
TRBD2,TRBJ2-5,.,TRBV4-1,18,CASSQDLLAGGSKRTQYF,TGCGCCAGCAGCCAAGATCTCCTGGCGGGGGGTAGTAAGAGGACCCAGTACTTC
.,TRBJ1-1,.,TRBV5-4,12,CASSGESTEAFF,TGTGCCAGCTCAGGGGAAAGCACTGAAGCTTTCTTT
.,TRBJ1-6,.,TRBV4-1,17,CASSQDTPPSLITPLHF,TGCGCCAGCAGCCAAGATACCCCCCCCAGCCTTATAACCCCACTCCACTTT
.,TRBJ1-5,few,TRBV7-9,13,CATQGSSNQPQHF,TGTGCTACCCAGGGGTCCAGCAATCAGCCCCAGCATTTT
.,TRBJ1-5,few,TRBV15,17,CATSMSTGTDSNQPQHF,TGTGCCACCAGCATGTCTACAGGGACGGATAGCAATCAGCCCCAGCATTTT
.,TRBJ2-6,few,TRBV30,13,CAWSVPGANVLTF,TGTGCCTGGAGTGTACCCGGGGCCAACGTCCTGACTTTC
.,TRBJ1-1,few,TRBV18,12,CASSPRPTEAFF,TGTGCCAGCTCACCCCGTCCCACTGAAGCTTTCTTT
TRBD2,TRBJ2-5,.,TRBV4-1,16,CASSQPTSGRRETQYF,TGCGCCAGCAGCCAACCCACTAGCGGGAGAAGGGAGACCCAGTACTTC
.,TRBJ1-5,.,TRBV2,13,CASSSAVNQPQHF,TGTGCCAGCAGTTCAGCCGTCAATCAGCCCCAGCATTTT
.,TRBJ1-4,.,TRBV4-1,15,CASSLRPTVEEKLFF,TGCGCCAGCAGCCTACGGCCCACGGTGGAGGAAAAACTGTTTTTT
.,TRBJ2-4,many,TRBV27,13,CASRRGFGNIQYF,TGTGCCAGCAGGAGGGGCTTCGGAAACATTCAGTACTTC
.,TRBJ2-1,few,TRBV4-1,13,CASSQRTLDEQFF,TGCGCCAGCAGCCAGCGCACTTTGGATGAGCAGTTCTTC
.,TRBJ1-1,few,TRBV28,15,CASSGGGWESGEAFF,TGTGCCAGCAGCGGTGGCGGGTGGGAGTCGGGTGAAGCTTTCTTT
.,TRBJ2-3,few,TRBV19,13,CASSNRVADTQYF,TGTGCCAGTAGTAACAGGGTGGCAGATACGCAGTATTTT
.,TRBJ1-2,.,TRBV27,13,CASAKRGNYGYTF,TGTGCCAGCGCTAAGCGGGGAAACTATGGCTACACCTTC
TRBD1,TRBJ2-7,many,TRBV19,15,CASSKGGALQYEQYF,TGTGCCAGTAGTAAAGGGGGCGCTCTCCAATACGAGCAGTACTTC
TRBD1,TRBJ1-1,.,TRBV15,13,CATKTGSGTEAFF,TGTGCCACCAAGACAGGGTCGGGCACTGAAGCTTTCTTT
.,TRBJ2-5,many,TRBV10-3,13,CAISGTVSETQYF,TGTGCCATCAGTGGGACGGTGTCAGAGACCCAGTACTTC
.,TRBJ2-5,.,TRBV7-2,16,CASSLSGGGAGETQYF,TGTGCCAGCAGCTTAAGTGGAGGGGGGGCCGGAGAGACCCAGTACTTC
TRBD1,TRBJ2-7,.,TRBV18,14,CASSMGQGVYEQYF,TGTGCCAGCTCAATGGGACAGGGGGTATACGAGCAGTACTTC